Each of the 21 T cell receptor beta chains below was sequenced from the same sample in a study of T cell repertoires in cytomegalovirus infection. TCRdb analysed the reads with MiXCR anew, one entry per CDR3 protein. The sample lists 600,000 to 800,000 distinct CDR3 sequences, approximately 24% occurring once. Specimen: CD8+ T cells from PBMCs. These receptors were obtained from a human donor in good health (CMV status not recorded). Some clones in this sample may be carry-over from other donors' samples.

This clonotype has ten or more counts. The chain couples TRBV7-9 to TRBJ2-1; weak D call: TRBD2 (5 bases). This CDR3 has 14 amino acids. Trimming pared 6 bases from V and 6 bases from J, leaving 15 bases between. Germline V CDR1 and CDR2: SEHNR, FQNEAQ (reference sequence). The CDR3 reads CASSSGVYPNEQFF. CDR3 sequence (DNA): TGTGCCAGCAGTTCCGGGGTCTACCCCAATGAGCAGTTCTTC.

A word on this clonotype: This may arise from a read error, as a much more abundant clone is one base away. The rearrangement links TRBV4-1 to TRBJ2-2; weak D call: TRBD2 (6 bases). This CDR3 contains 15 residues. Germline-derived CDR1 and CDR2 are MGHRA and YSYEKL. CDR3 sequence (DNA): TGCGCCGGCAGCCAAGTAGGAGGGGACGGCGGGGAGCTGTTTTTT. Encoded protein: CAGSQVGGDGGELFF.

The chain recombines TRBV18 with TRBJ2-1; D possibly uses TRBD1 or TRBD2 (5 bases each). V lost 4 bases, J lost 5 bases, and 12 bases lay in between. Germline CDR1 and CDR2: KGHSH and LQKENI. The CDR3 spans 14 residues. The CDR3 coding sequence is TGTGCCAGCTCACGCGAGGGGTCGCACAATGAGCAGTTCTTC. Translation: CASSREGSHNEQFF.

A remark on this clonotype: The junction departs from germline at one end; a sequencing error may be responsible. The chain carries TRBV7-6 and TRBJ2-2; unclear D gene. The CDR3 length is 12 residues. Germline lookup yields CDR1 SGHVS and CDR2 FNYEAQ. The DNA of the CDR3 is TGTGCTAGCAGCTCCACAAGGGGGGAGCTGTTTTTT. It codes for CASSSTRGELFF.

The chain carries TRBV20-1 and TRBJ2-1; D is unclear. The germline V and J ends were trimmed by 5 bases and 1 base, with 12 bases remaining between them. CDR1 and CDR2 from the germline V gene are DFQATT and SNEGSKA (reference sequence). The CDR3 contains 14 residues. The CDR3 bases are TGCAGTGCTCTAGGTGGGGTGTCCTACAATGAGCAGTTCTTC. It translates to CSALGGVSYNEQFF.

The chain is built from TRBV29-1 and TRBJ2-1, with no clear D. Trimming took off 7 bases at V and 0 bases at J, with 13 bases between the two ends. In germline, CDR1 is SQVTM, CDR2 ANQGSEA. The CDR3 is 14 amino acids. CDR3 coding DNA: TGCAGCGCTGAGTCTACCAACTCCTACAATGAGCAGTTCTTC. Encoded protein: CSAESTNSYNEQFF.

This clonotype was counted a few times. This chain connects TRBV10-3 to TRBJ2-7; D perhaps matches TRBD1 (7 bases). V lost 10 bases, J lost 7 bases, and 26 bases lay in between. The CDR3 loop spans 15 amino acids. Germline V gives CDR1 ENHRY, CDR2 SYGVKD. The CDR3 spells CATDGGVTGAGEQYF. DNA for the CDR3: TGTGCCACCGATGGGGGCGTCACAGGGGCGGGAGAGCAGTACTTC.

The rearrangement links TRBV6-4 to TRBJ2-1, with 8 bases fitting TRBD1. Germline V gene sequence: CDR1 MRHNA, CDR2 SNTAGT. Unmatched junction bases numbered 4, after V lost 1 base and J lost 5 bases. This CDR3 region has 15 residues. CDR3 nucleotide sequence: TGTGCCAGCAGTGACTACCGGACAGGGCACAATGAGCAGTTCTTC. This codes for CASSDYRTGHNEQFF.

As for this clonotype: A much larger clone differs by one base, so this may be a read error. Here the CDR3 reads CASSLAGLAVYEQNF. Written as DNA, the CDR3 is TGTGCCAGCAGCTTAGCGGGACTAGCGGTCTACGAGCAGAACTTC. This sequence joins TRBV7-2 and TRBJ2-7, with 11 bases identical to TRBD2. This CDR3 contains 15 residues. Germline values: CDR1 SGHTA, CDR2 FQGNSA.

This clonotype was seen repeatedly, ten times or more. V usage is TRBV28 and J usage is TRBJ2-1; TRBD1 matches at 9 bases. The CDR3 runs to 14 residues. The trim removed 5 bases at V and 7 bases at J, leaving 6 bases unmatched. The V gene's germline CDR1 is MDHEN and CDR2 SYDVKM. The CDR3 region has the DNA TGTGCCAGCAGTCCCCGGGACAGGGAAAATGAGCAGTTCTTC. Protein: CASSPRDRENEQFF.

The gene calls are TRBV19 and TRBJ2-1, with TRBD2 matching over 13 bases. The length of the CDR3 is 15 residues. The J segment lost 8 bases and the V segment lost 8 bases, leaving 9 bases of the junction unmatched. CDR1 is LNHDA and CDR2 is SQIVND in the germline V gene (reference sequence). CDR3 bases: TGTGCCAGTCAGGAAACTAGCGGGGGGGTCGATGAGCAGTTCTTC. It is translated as CASQETSGGVDEQFF.

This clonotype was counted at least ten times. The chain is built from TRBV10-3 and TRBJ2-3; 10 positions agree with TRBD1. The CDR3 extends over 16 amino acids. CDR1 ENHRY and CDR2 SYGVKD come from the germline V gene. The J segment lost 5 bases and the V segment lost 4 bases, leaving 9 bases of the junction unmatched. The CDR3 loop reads CAISGSRDRGRDTQYF. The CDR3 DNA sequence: TGTGCCATCAGTGGCAGCCGGGACAGGGGAAGAGATACGCAGTATTTT.

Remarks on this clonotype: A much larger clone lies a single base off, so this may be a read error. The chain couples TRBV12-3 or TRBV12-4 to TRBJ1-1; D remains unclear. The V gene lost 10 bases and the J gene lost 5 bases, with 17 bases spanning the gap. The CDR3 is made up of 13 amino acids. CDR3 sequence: CANTIEGLTEAFF. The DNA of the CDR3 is TGTGCCAACACCATTGAGGGATTAACTGAAGCTTTCTTT.

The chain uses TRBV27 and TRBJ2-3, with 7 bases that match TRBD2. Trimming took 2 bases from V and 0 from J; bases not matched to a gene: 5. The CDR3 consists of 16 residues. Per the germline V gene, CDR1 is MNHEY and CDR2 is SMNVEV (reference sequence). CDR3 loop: CASSLRLAASTDTQYF. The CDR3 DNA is TGTGCCAGCAGTTTAAGGCTAGCGGCTAGCACAGATACGCAGTATTTT.

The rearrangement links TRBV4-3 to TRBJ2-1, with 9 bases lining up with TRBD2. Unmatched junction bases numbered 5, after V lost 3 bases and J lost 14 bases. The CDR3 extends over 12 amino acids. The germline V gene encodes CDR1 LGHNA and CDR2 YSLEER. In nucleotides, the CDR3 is TGCGCCAGCAGCCATACCGGGACTAGCAAGTTCTTC. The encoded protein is CASSHTGTSKFF.

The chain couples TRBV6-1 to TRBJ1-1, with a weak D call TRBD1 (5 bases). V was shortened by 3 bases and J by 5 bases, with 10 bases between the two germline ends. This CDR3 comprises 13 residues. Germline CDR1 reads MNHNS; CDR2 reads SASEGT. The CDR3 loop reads CASSDTGGTEAFF. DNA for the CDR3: TGTGCCAGCAGTGACACCGGGGGAACTGAAGCTTTCTTT.

The DNA of the CDR3 is TGTGCCAGCAGCCCCCTAGCGGGGGGGCGTGTCGGGGAGCTGTTTTTT. Translated: CASSPLAGGRVGELFF. The J gene is TRBJ2-2, the V gene TRBV7-8; TRBD2 aligns across 12 bases. Germline V gene lookup returns CDR1 SGHVS and CDR2 FQNEAQ. After removal of 5 bases from V and 7 bases from J, the junction contained 8 bases not matched to a gene. The length of the CDR3 is 16 residues.

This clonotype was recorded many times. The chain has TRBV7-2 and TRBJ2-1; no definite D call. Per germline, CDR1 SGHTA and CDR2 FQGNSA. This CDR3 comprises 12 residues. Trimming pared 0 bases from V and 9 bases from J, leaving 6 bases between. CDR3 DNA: TGTGCCAGCAGCTTAGCTTGGGGTGAGCAGTTCTTC. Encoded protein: CASSLAWGEQFF.

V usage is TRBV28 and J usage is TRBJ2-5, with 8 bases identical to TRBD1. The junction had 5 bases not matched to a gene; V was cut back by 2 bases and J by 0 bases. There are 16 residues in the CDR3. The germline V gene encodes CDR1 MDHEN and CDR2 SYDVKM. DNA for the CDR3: TGTGCCAGCAGTTTAGCGACAGGGGAGGACCAAGAGACCCAGTACTTC. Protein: CASSLATGEDQETQYF. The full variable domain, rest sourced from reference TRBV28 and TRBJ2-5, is DVKVTQSSRYLVKRTGEKVFLECVQDMDHENMFWYRQDPGLGLRLIYFSYDVKMKEKGDIPEGYSVSREKKERFSLILESASTNQTSMYLCASSLATGEDQETQYFGPGTRLLVL.

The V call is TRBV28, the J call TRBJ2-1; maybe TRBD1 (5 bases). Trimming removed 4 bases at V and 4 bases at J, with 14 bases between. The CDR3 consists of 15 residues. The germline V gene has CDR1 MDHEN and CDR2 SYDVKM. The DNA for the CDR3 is TGTGCCAGCAGTTCTGGCAGGGAATCATACAATGAGCAGTTCTTC. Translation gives CASSSGRESYNEQFF.

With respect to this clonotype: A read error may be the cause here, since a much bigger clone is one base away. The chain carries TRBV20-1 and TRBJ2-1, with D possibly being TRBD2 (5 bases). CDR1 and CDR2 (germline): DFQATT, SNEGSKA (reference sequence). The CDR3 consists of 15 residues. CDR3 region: CSARVGSRDYNKQFF. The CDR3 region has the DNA TGCAGTGCTAGAGTCGGCAGTCGCGACTACAATAAGCAGTTCTTC.